These 2 T cell receptor beta chains originate from one sample sequenced in a study of CD4+ T cells in melanoma. The method was immunoSEQ multiplex PCR; TCRdb's version includes in-frame clones alone and lacks a portion of them. This table holds some 5,000 clones, 50% to 70% found once. The sequenced sample was cells from a culture (not recorded whether cultured in vitro). The source is a human donor with melanoma.

Judged by abundance, this clone is medium-sized. The chain is built from TRBV29-1 and TRBJ1-1, with 9 bases fitting TRBD1. The CDR3 has 12 amino acids. V was clipped by 8 bases and J by 5 bases; unmatched bases: 6. CDR1 SQVTM and CDR2 ANQGSEA come from the germline V gene. CDR3 sequence: CSFRQGGTEAFF. CDR3 DNA sequence: TGCAGCTTCCGACAGGGGGGAACTGAAGCTTTCTTT.

This chain joins TRBV30 and TRBJ2-7; D is perhaps TRBD1 (6 bases). The CDR3 spans 14 residues. CDR1 and CDR2 from the germline V gene are GTSNPN and SVGIG (reference sequence). V was clipped by 2 bases and J by 4 bases, with 15 bases between them. CDR3 bases: TGTGCCTGGAGTAGGTTTGAGGGGGTGTACGAGCAGTACTTC. Protein: CAWSRFEGVYEQYF.